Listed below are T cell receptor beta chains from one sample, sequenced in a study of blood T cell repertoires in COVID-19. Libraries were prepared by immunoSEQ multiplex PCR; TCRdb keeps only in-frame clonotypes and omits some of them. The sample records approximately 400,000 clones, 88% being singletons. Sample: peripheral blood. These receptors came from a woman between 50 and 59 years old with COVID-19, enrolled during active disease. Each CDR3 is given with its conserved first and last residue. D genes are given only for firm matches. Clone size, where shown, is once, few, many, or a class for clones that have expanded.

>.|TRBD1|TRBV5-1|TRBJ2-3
CASSLQSTGTGIADTQYF
TGCGCCAGCAGCTTGCAGTCAACCGGGACAGGGATAGCAGATACGCAGTATTTT
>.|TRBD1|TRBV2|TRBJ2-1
CATLPGQQNEQFF
TGTGCCACTTTGCCGGGACAGCAAAATGAGCAGTTCTTC
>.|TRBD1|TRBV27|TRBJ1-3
CASSTGVSGNTIYF
TGTGCCAGCAGCACAGGGGTGTCTGGAAACACCATATATTTT
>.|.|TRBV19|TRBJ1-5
CASSIWGVDSNQPQHF
TGTGCCAGTAGTATTTGGGGGGTCGATAGCAATCAGCCCCAGCATTTT
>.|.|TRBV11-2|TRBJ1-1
CASSLEPGRYTEAFF
TGTGCCAGCAGCCTCGAACCAGGGCGGTACACTGAAGCTTTCTTT
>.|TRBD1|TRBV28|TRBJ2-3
CASSFFQGATDTQYF
TGTGCCAGCAGTTTTTTTCAGGGGGCCACAGATACGCAGTATTTT
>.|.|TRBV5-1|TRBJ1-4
CASSPALGRGIEKLFF
TGCGCCAGCAGCCCGGCACTTGGCAGGGGAATTGAAAAACTGTTTTTT
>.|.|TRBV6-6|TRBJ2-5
CASSPSSTGETQYF
TGTGCCAGCAGTCCAAGCTCGACTGGGGAGACCCAGTACTTC
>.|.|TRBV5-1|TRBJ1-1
CASSLIRAGQNTEAFF
TGCGCCAGCAGCTTGATACGGGCCGGACAGAACACTGAAGCTTTCTTT
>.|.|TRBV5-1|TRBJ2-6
CASSSFGTASGANVLTF
TGCGCCAGCAGCTCGTTTGGGACTGCCTCTGGGGCCAACGTCCTGACTTTC
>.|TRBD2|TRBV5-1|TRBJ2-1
CASSPGTSSDEQFF
TGCGCCAGCAGCCCTGGGACTAGCAGCGATGAGCAGTTCTTC
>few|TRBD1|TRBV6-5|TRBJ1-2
CASSPTGNGYTF
TGTGCCAGCAGTCCGACAGGGAATGGCTACACCTTC
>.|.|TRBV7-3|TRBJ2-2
CASSLTGTGELFF
TGTGCCAGCAGTCTAACAGGGACCGGGGAGCTGTTTTTT
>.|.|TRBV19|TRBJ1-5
CASSIGRGALGNQPQHF
TGTGCCAGTAGTATCGGTCGGGGGGCGCTGGGCAATCAGCCCCAGCATTTT
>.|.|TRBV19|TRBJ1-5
CASSIAGQPQHF
TGTGCCAGTAGTATAGCAGGTCAGCCCCAGCATTTT
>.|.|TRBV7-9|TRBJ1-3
CASSLRRQGNTIYF
TGTGCCAGCAGCTTGCGGAGACAGGGAAACACCATATATTTT
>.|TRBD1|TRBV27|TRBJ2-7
CASSRTGDFYEQYF
TGTGCCAGCTCCAGGACAGGGGACTTCTACGAGCAGTACTTC
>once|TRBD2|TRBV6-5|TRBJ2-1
CASSSLAGGYNEQFF
TGTGCCAGCAGTTCCCTAGCGGGGGGTTACAATGAGCAGTTCTTC
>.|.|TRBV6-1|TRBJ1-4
CASSGVAATANEKLFF
TGTGCCAGCAGTGGGGTGGCCGCGACAGCTAATGAAAAACTGTTTTTT
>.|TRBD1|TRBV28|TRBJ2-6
CATIQGAGGANVLTF
TGTGCCACAATACAGGGGGCAGGTGGGGCCAACGTCCTGACTTTC
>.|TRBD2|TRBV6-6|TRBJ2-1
CASSYAGTSGGDEQFF
TGTGCCAGCAGTTACGCCGGGACTAGCGGGGGAGATGAGCAGTTCTTC
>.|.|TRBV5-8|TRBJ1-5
CASSPRGLSNQPQHF
TGTGCCAGCAGCCCCAGGGGCTTGAGCAATCAGCCCCAGCATTTT
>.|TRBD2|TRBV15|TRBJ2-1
CATSRDIRVAGGPSEQFF
TGTGCCACCAGCAGAGATATCAGGGTGGCGGGGGGGCCCAGTGAGCAGTTCTTC
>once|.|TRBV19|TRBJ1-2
CASSIVAGAGYGYTF
TGTGCCAGTAGTATAGTGGCAGGGGCTGGCTATGGCTACACCTTC
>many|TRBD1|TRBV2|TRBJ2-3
CASRRDRGTDTQYF
TGTGCCAGCAGAAGGGACAGGGGAACAGATACGCAGTATTTT
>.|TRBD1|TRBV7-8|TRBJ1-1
CASSLKDRGRTEAFF
TGTGCCAGCAGCCTCAAAGACAGGGGGCGGACTGAAGCTTTCTTT
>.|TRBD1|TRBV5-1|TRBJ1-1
CASSNRQGQVPEKNTEAFF
TGCGCCAGCAGCAATCGACAGGGGCAGGTTCCCGAAAAGAACACTGAAGCTTTCTTT
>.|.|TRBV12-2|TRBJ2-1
CASRGGAGSYNEQFF
TGTGCAAGCCGCGGGGGCGCGGGTTCATACAATGAGCAGTTCTTC
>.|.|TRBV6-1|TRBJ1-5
CASSEGGAHNQPQHF
TGTGCCAGCAGTGAGGGAGGGGCCCACAATCAGCCCCAGCATTTT
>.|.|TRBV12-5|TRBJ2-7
CASGLGQDPPYEQYF
TGTGCTAGTGGTTTGGGACAGGACCCACCCTACGAGCAGTACTTC
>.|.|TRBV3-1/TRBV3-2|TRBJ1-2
CASSQVPGYGYTF
TGTGCCAGCAGCCAAGTACCAGGCTATGGCTACACCTTC
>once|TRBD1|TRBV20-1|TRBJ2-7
CSASKRRGQGSYEQYF
TGCAGTGCTAGTAAAAGAAGGGGACAGGGCTCCTACGAGCAGTACTTC
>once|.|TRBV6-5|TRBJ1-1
CASSYSVGRGEAFF
TGTGCCAGCAGTTACTCGGTTGGCAGGGGTGAAGCTTTCTTT
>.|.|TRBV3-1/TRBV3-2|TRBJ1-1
CASSQDLGARKAFF
TGTGCCAGCAGCCAAGATTTGGGGGCGCGAAAAGCTTTCTTT
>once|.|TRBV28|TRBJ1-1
CASSPIENTEAFF
TGTGCCAGTTCCCCGATAGAGAACACTGAAGCTTTCTTT
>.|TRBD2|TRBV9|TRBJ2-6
CASSGLAGISGANVLTF
TGTGCCAGCAGCGGGCTAGCGGGGATTTCTGGGGCCAACGTCCTGACTTTC
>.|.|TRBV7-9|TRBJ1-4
CASSLNSGVVGRINEKLFF
TGTGCCAGCAGCTTAAATTCCGGTGTCGTGGGGCGGATTAATGAAAAACTGTTTTTT
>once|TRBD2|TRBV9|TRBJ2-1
CASTPGTSGGYEQFF
TGTGCCAGCACCCCAGGAACTAGCGGGGGGTATGAGCAGTTCTTC
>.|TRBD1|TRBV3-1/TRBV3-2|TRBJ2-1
CASGVNRGSEQFF
TGTGCCAGCGGTGTTAACAGGGGAAGTGAGCAGTTCTTC
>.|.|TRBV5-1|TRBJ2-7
CASSLEGKGDEQYF
TGCGCCAGCAGCTTGGAGGGGAAAGGGGACGAGCAGTACTTC
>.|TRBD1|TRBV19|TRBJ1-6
CASSTGQGISPLHF
TGTGCCAGTAGTACGGGACAGGGGATTTCACCCCTCCACTTT